These 14 T cell receptor beta chains originate from one sample sequenced in a study of beta chain features in type 1 diabetes. The isolated RNA, all of it, was reverse transcribed, so expressed TCRB transcripts were what got sequenced. Only in-frame clones appear in the TCRdb table, and some are missing; sequencing was by immunoSEQ multiplex PCR. This table holds nearly 250,000 clones, about 63% found once. Sequenced input: naive CD4+ T cells from blood. Receptors originate from a man younger than 40 in good health.

V gene TRBV7-6 combines with J gene TRBJ1-2, with unresolved D. The V gene's germline CDR1 is SGHVS and CDR2 FNYEAQ. V was trimmed by 5 bases and J by 7 bases, leaving 17 bases between them. This CDR3 has 14 residues. The DNA for the CDR3 is TGTGCCAGCAGCCCGGAGCAAGGAGTGTCTGGCTACACCTTC. Residues: CASSPEQGVSGYTF.

The V call is TRBV5-1, the J call TRBJ2-1, with 9 bases that match TRBD1. V lost 3 bases and J lost 4; bases outside the gene matches: 2. Germline V gives CDR1 SGHRS, CDR2 YFSETQ. The length of the CDR3 is 14 residues. CDR3 DNA: TGCGCCAGCAGCTCGGACAGGGGATACAATGAGCAGTTCTTC. Translation: CASSSDRGYNEQFF.

V and J are TRBV5-1 and TRBJ2-7; either TRBD1 or TRBD2 may fit D (5 bases each). The germline V gene has CDR1 SGHRS and CDR2 YFSETQ. Trimming removed 4 bases at V and 6 bases at J, with 23 bases between. This CDR3 comprises 16 residues. The CDR3 region is CASSAQGRTYGSEQYF. The CDR3 bases are TGCGCCAGCAGCGCCCAGGGACGGACATACGGGTCCGAGCAGTACTTC.

The chain combines TRBV30 with TRBJ2-3; maybe TRBD1 (6 bases). V was pared by 5 bases and J by 2 bases, with 8 bases between. The CDR3 loop spans 12 amino acids. Germline V gene data show CDR1 as GTSNPN and CDR2 as SVGIG (reference sequence). DNA of the CDR3: TGTGCCTGGGGACAGATCACAGATACGCAGTATTTT. Amino acid sequence: CAWGQITDTQYF.

The chain couples TRBV30 to TRBJ2-5; 7 nucleotides agree with TRBD2. The J segment lost 3 bases and the V segment lost 1 base, leaving 5 bases of the junction unmatched. The CDR3 length is 14 residues. CDR1 is GTSNPN and CDR2 is SVGIG in the germline V gene (reference sequence). The CDR3 sequence is CAWSGSLAEETQYF. CDR3 nucleotides: TGTGCCTGGAGTGGATCGCTAGCGGAAGAGACCCAGTACTTC.

The chain recombines TRBV5-4 with TRBJ2-5, with a tentative D call TRBD2 (5 bases). V was pared by 9 bases and J by 5 bases, with 14 bases between. Germline V gene data show CDR1 as SGHNT and CDR2 as YYREEE (reference sequence). There are 12 residues in the CDR3. CDR3 amino acids: CATGPGGETQYF. The CDR3 nucleotides read TGTGCCACCGGTCCCGGAGGCGAGACCCAGTACTTC.

This chain joins TRBV30 and TRBJ2-1; the match to TRBD2 covers 12 bases. V lost 0 bases to trimming and J lost 6 bases; unmatched junction nucleotides: 3. This CDR3 is built from 15 residues. The germline V gene encodes CDR1 GTSNPN and CDR2 SVGIG (reference sequence). CDR3 sequence (DNA): TGTGCCTGGAGTGTACGGACTAGCGGGGTCAATGAGCAGTTCTTC. Protein: CAWSVRTSGVNEQFF.

The V and J genes are TRBV30 and TRBJ2-5; D is undetermined. Germline CDR1 reads GTSNPN; CDR2 reads SVGIG (reference sequence). V lost 2 bases and J lost 0, with 7 bases in between. The CDR3 has 13 residues. Here the CDR3 DNA reads TGTGCCTGGAGTCCCGGCAACCAAGAGACCCAGTACTTC. Its translation: CAWSPGNQETQYF.

The rearrangement uses TRBV27 and TRBJ1-1; TRBD1 might be the D (6 bases). The CDR3 runs 14 residues. The V gene lost 5 bases and the J gene lost 1 base, with 11 bases spanning the gap. Germline CDR1 MNHEY, CDR2 SMNVEV (reference sequence). For the CDR3, the DNA is TGTGCCAGCAGTAAGCACAGGGAGAACACTGAAGCTTTCTTT. As protein: CASSKHRENTEAFF.

The V and J genes are TRBV10-1 and TRBJ2-1; perhaps TRBD2 as D (6 bases). CDR1 is WNHNN, CDR2 SYGVQD, per germline (reference sequence). The CDR3 runs 14 residues. The ends were cut back, 6 bases at V and 5 bases at J, with 14 bases in the middle. CDR3 sequence (DNA): TGCGCCAGCAGCCCGGGACTTGGGGACAATGAGCAGTTCTTC. Encoded protein: CASSPGLGDNEQFF.

The chain is built from TRBV29-1 and TRBJ2-7; 7 bases line up with TRBD2. The ends lost 4 bases at V and 3 bases at J; junction bases unmatched: 9. Germline V CDR1 and CDR2: SQVTM, ANQGSEA. The CDR3 runs to 14 residues. The CDR3 sequence is CSVASVLADYEQYF. The CDR3 coding sequence is TGCAGCGTTGCCTCAGTTCTAGCGGACTACGAGCAGTACTTC.

Comments on this clone: Distinct nucleotide sequences in the sample also encode this CDR3. The chain recombines TRBV7-9 with TRBJ2-3, with no clear D. The CDR3 consists of 12 residues. Germline lookup yields CDR1 SEHNR and CDR2 FQNEAQ (reference sequence). V lost 4 bases, J lost 3 bases, and 5 bases lay in between. The CDR3 nucleotides are TGTGCCAGCAGCTCCATTACAGATACGCAGTATTTT. Translated, it gives CASSSITDTQYF. Variable domain in full (rest from reference TRBV7-9 and TRBJ2-3): DTGVSQNPRHKITKRGQNVTFRCDPISEHNRLYWYRQTLGQGPEFLTYFQNEAQLEKSRLLSDRFSAERPKGSFSTLEIQRTEQGDSAMYLCASSSITDTQYFGPGTRLTVL.

The gene calls are TRBV29-1 and TRBJ2-7, with D perhaps matching TRBD2 (6 bases). Germline lookup yields CDR1 SQVTM and CDR2 ANQGSEA. CDR3 length: 13 residues. Between the trimmed V and J ends, which lost 0 bases and 5 bases, there was a span of 11 bases. The CDR3 is CSVEDRTGDEQYF. As DNA, the CDR3 is TGCAGCGTTGAAGATCGTACGGGAGACGAGCAGTACTTC.

This clone was seen just once. V and J are TRBV14 and TRBJ2-1; 10 bases align to TRBD2. Germline values: CDR1 SGHDN, CDR2 FVKESK. V lost 4 bases and J lost 8; bases outside the gene matches: 8. The CDR3 has 15 amino acids. Here the CDR3 reads CASSRYGTSVDEQFF. CDR3 coding DNA: TGTGCCAGCAGCCGATACGGGACTAGCGTTGATGAGCAGTTCTTC.